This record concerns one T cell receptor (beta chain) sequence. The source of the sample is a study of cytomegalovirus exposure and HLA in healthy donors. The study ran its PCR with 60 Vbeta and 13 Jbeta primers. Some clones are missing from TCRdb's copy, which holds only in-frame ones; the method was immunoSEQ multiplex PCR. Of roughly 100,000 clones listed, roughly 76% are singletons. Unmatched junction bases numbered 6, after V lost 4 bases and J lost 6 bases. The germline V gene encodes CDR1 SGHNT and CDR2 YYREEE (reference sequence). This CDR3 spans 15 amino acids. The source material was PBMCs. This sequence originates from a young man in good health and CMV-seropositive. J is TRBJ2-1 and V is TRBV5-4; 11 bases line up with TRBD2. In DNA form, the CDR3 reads TGTGCCAGCAGCATCCTAGCGGGGGGTCGCAATGAGCAGTTCTTC. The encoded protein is CASSILAGGRNEQFF.